This T cell receptor (beta chain) derives from a study of T cells in Graves' hyperthyroidism and ophthalmopathy (dated by TCRdb to the late 2010s). Regarding the research as a whole: Peripheral blood samples were taken at initial diagnosis, before any treatment was given. In more than 5 Graves' hyperthyroidism patients, the study also compared T-cell repertoires from thyroid tissue with T-cell repertoires from blood. A discovery cohort of about 96 patients, approximately 44 with Graves' ophthalmopathy and about 58 with stable Graves' hyperthyroidism, was used to find distinguishing TCR V-J signatures. Prospective prediction of ophthalmopathy was tested in an independent validation cohort consisting of 18 hyperthyroidism patients and around 17 patients who later progressed to ophthalmopathy. The paper reports TCR Vbeta CDR3 sequencing of about 140 peripheral blood samples: fewer than 50 ophthalmopathy, under 85 hyperthyroidism and roughly 17 progressor patients. Following sampling, methimazole starting at 30 mg daily was given to hyperthyroidism patients, and high-dose intravenous methylprednisolone was given to ophthalmopathy patients. The roughly 91 discovery patients were randomly split 7:3 into training and test sets.

What the research found in general, with its limitations: A model built on a 13 V-J signature distinguished ophthalmopathy from stable hyperthyroidism, reaching 87.88% sensitivity and under 84% specificity in cross-validation and 80%/75% in testing. Most expanded thyroid clonotypes (frequency above 0.001) were also detected in blood, a finding suggesting that blood repertoires may reflect thyroid immune responses. No statistical method was used to set the sample size in advance, and investigators knew the group allocation. In validation, the model predicted progression to ophthalmopathy a median of roughly 6.5 months before onset, with about 70% sensitivity and 72.22% specificity.

After removal of 2 bases from V and 7 bases from J, the junction retains 3 bases not matched to a gene. From the cysteine up to the phenylalanine, the CDR3 has a length of 14 residues. Only the CDR3 part of the read is kept: 42 bases, read in frame from the first base. Based on the germline V gene, the CDR1 and CDR2 sequences are SGHRS and YFSETQ. Hyperthyroidism patients were aged 18 to 65 years and newly diagnosed, with disease duration of less than 2 months. The study excluded patients with uncontrolled infections, other autoimmune diseases, pregnancy or lactation. Diagnoses were established on the basis of clinical symptoms, serum thyroxine and TRAb, thyroid ultrasound, and orbital computed tomography. Blood from progressor patients was collected at the time of first diagnosis with hyperthyroidism, before any ophthalmopathy symptoms had appeared. Ficoll-Paque density gradient centrifugation was used to isolate PBMCs from about 9.4 ml of fresh peripheral blood. Progressor patients were defined as those initially diagnosed with Graves' hyperthyroidism in whom ophthalmopathy developed during follow-up. Trizol reagent was used to extract total RNA, and RNA quality was then checked on an Agilent 2100 Bioanalyzer.

A note on this clonotype: The antigen it recognizes is unknown. No base quality information exists; no much larger clone differs at one position.

Amplification of TCR beta CDR3 regions was carried out from RNA transcripts. The first round of RT-PCR for the TCR CDR3 was performed with the HTBI primer set and the Qiagen OneStep RT-PCR kit. Libraries were constructed in a second round of multiplex PCR, after which size selection and purification were performed. Libraries were sequenced paired-end with 100 bp reads on an Illumina HiSeq2000. As for how the authors treated the data: Raw data were processed with SOAPnuke, discarding reads with adapters, uncalled bases, mean Phred below 15, or no exact constant-primer or identifier match. COPE v1.2.5 was used to merge high-quality paired reads, and clonotypes were defined as unique nucleotide sequences. MiTCR v1.1 was used to align the clonotypes against IMGT TRBV, TRBD and TRBJ reference segments. Only V-J combinations with frequency above 0.0001, covering about 99% of repertoires, were analysed. A TCS score was defined as the ratio between F50 (clonal expansion) and ExV (chaos), using BLOSUM62-based TCRdist between CDR3 peptides within each V-J. Welch's t-statistics and random forest reduced just over 500 V-J features to about 12, which were used in a naive Bayes classifier (R e1071). TCRdb reprocessing: public reads trimmed at Q25 with fastp, clones called with MiXCR, in-frame beta chains kept. Each record represents a unique CDR3 protein, reported with the most common genes and DNA among its rows. TCRdb, not the authors, supplied the V and J calls. The sample data list 250,000 to 300,000 distinct CDR3 sequences, and about 16% of these were observed just once. The top ten hold over 30% of the sample.

The receptor was isolated from a woman between 50 and 59 years old with Graves' hyperthyroidism that later progressed to Graves' ophthalmopathy. The rearranged segments are TRBV5-1 and TRBJ1-5; a stretch of 10 junction bases matches TRBD1. The sample comprised blood. In nucleotide form, the sequence is TGCGCCAGCAGCTTCGGGACAGGGGAACAGCCCCAGCATTTT. Translation gives CASSFGTGEQPQHF.